This passage covers 9 T cell receptor beta chains from one sample sequenced in a study of Ad26.COV2.S vaccination and SARS-CoV-2 variants. Sample treatment: approximately 18 received Ad26.COV2.S at low or high dose, single or two shots; 5 received placebo; per-sample allocation not given. After the first vaccine or placebo injection, samples were drawn on day 63. Clones were read by immunoSEQ multiplex PCR, and TCRdb kept only the in-frame ones, dropping some. Here the sample spans some 320,000 clones, around 84% being singletons. The source was peripheral blood, collected in a trial of Ad26.COV2.S vaccine versus placebo. The receptors were sampled from a person aged 18 to 59 who received the Ad26.COV2.S COVID-19 vaccine or a placebo.

The chain has TRBV19 and TRBJ2-1; possible D gene TRBD2, 6 bases. V dropped 5 bases and J dropped 5 bases, with 10 bases sitting between them. The germline V gene has CDR1 LNHDA and CDR2 SQIVND (reference sequence). This CDR3 contains 13 residues. The CDR3, as DNA: TGTGCCAGTAGTTCGGGACTGGACAATGAGCAGTTCTTC. It specifies CASSSGLDNEQFF. The whole variable domain, filled in from reference TRBV19 and TRBJ2-1, reads DGGITQSPKYLFRKEGQNVTLSCEQNLNHDAMYWYRQDPGQGLRLIYYSQIVNDFQKGDIAEGYSVSREKKESFPLTVTSAQKNPTAFYLCASSSGLDNEQFFGPGTRLTVL.

The J gene is TRBJ1-5, the V gene TRBV4-3; D call uncertain. CDR3 length equals 14 residues. Germline V gene sequence: CDR1 LGHNA, CDR2 YSLEER. Trimming left V 0 bases short and J 5 bases short, with 8 bases between. CDR3 protein: CASSQDRGYQPQHF. The CDR3 coding sequence is TGCGCCAGCAGCCAAGACCGGGGTTATCAGCCCCAGCATTTT.

This chain joins TRBV25-1 and TRBJ1-4; D is unresolved. Germline V lookup: CDR1 MGHDK, CDR2 SYGVNS. The CDR3 runs to 16 residues. The ends were cut back, 0 bases at V and 4 bases at J, with 12 bases in the middle. The CDR3 DNA reads as TGTGCCAGCAGTGAATATTACCTCGTGGGTAATGAAAAACTGTTTTTT. This encodes CASSEYYLVGNEKLFF.

J is TRBJ1-1 and V is TRBV29-1, with a tentative D call TRBD1 (5 bases). The CDR3 is 13 amino acids. Germline CDR1 and CDR2: SQVTM and ANQGSEA. The chain's CDR3 is CSGSGGGWTEAFF. DNA for the CDR3: TGCAGTGGGTCGGGTGGGGGTTGGACTGAAGCTTTCTTT.

This rearrangement joins TRBV6-6 to TRBJ1-2, with D perhaps matching TRBD1 (6 bases). This CDR3 is built from 13 residues. Between the trimmed V and J ends, which lost 7 bases and 6 bases, there was a span of 15 bases. Germline values: CDR1 MNHNY, CDR2 SVGAGI (reference sequence). CDR3 loop: CASTLDRRDGYTF. CDR3 DNA sequence: TGTGCCAGCACCCTCGACAGGAGAGATGGCTACACCTTC.

This chain joins TRBV19 and TRBJ2-3, with 7 bases that match TRBD2. CDR1 LNHDA and CDR2 SQIVND come from the germline V gene (reference sequence). V lost 7 bases and J lost 4; bases outside the gene matches: 11. The CDR3 consists of 15 residues. The CDR3 nucleotides are TGTGCCAGTAAGTCTAGCGGCCAAGCACCAGATACGCAGTATTTT. This encodes CASKSSGQAPDTQYF.

A few counts support this clone. The gene calls are TRBV5-1 and TRBJ2-4; unclear D gene. This CDR3 region has 14 residues. V was shortened by 0 bases and J by 5 bases, with 9 bases between the two germline ends. Germline CDR1 and CDR2: SGHRS and YFSETQ. The CDR3 sequence: CASSLAGLENIQYF. CDR3 DNA sequence: TGCGCCAGCAGCTTGGCCGGTCTGGAAAACATTCAGTACTTC.

This chain uses TRBV19 with TRBJ2-7; 10 bases map to TRBD2. After removal of 5 bases from V and 2 bases from J, the junction contained 15 bases not matched to a gene. This CDR3 region has 18 residues. Per the germline V gene, CDR1 is LNHDA and CDR2 is SQIVND (reference sequence). CDR3 in amino acids: CASSPTLLAGESAYEQYF. In DNA form, the CDR3 reads TGTGCCAGTAGTCCCACCCTTCTAGCGGGGGAGTCGGCCTACGAGCAGTACTTC.

This chain uses TRBV25-1 with TRBJ2-7; D is unresolved. This CDR3 has 12 residues. Trimming removed 3 bases from V and 9 bases from J, with 12 bases in between. Germline CDR1 and CDR2: MGHDK and SYGVNS. CDR3 in DNA: TGTGCCAGCAGTGACGTAGGGCAGGCGCAGTACTTC. It encodes CASSDVGQAQYF.